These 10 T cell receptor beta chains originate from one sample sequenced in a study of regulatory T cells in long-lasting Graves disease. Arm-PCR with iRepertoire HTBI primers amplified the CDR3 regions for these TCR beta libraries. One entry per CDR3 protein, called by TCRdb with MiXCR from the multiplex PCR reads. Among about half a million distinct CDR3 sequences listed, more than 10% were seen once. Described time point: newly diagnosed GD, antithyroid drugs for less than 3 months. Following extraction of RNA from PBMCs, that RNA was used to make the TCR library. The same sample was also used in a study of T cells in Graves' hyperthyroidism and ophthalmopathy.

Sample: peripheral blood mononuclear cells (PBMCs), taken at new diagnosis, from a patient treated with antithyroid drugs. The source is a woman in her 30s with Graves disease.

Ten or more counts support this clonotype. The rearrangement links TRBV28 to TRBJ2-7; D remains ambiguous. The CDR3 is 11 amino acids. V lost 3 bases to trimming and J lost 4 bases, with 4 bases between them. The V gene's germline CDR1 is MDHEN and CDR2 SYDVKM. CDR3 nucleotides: TGTGCCAGCAGTTTTCGGTACGAGCAGTACTTC. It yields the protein CASSFRYEQYF.

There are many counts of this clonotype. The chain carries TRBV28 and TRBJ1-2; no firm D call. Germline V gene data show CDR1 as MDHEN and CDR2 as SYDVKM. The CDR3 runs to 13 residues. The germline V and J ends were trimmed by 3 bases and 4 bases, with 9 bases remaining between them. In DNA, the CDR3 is TGTGCCAGCAGTTTGCAGGTGATCTATGGCTACACCTTC. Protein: CASSLQVIYGYTF.

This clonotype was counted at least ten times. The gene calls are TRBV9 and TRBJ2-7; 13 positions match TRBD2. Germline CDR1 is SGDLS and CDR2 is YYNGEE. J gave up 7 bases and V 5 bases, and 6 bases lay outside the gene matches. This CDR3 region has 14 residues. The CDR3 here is CASSRTSGSREQYF. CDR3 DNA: TGTGCCAGCAGTCGGACTAGCGGGAGCCGAGAGCAGTACTTC.

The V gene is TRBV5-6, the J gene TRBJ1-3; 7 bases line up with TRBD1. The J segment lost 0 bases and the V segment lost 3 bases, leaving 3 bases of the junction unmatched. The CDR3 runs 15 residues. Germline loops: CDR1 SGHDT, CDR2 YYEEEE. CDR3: CASSYRGASGNTIYF. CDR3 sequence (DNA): TGTGCCAGCAGCTACAGGGGCGCCTCTGGAAACACCATATATTTT. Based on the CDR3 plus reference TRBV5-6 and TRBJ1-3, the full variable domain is DAGVTQSPTHLIKTRGQQVTLRCSPKSGHDTVSWYQQALGQGPQFIFQYYEEEERQRGNFPDRFSGHQFPNYSSELNVNALLLGDSALYLCASSYRGASGNTIYFGEGSWLTVV.

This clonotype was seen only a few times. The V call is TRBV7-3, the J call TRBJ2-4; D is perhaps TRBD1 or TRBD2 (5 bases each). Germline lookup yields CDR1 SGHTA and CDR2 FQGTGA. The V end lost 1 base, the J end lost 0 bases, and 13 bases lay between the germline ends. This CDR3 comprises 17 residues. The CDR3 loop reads CASSLRGSGTAKNIQYF. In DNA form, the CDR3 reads TGTGCCAGCAGCTTAAGGGGTTCGGGGACAGCCAAAAACATTCAGTACTTC.

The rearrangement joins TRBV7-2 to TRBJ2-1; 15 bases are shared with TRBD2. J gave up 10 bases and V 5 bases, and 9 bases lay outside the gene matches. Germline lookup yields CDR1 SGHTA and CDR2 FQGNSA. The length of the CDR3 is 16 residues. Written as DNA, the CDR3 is TGTGCCAGCAGCCGTCGGGGACTAGCGGGAGGCCCGGAGCAGTTCTTC. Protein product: CASSRRGLAGGPEQFF.

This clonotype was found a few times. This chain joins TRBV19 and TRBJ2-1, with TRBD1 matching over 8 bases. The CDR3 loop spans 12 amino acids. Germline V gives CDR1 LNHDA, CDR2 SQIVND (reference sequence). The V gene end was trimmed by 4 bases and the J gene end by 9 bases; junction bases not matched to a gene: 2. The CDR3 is CASSNGQGEQFF. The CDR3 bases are TGTGCCAGTAGTAACGGACAGGGTGAGCAGTTCTTC.

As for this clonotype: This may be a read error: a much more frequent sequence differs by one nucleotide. CDR3 protein: CASSDPGQTDTGELFF. The DNA for the CDR3 is TGTGCCAGCAGTGATCCGGGACAGACGGACACCGGGGAGCTGTTTTTT. The rearrangement uses TRBV6-1 and TRBJ2-2, with 7 bases fitting TRBD1. V dropped 3 bases and J dropped 3; count of bases not matched to a gene: 7. The CDR3 sequence is 16 residues long. CDR1 and CDR2 (germline): MNHNS, SASEGT.

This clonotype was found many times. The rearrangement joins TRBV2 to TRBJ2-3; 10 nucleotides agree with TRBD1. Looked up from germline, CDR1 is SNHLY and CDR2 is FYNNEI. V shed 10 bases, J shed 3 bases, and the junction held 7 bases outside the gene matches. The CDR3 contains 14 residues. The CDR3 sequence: CATDRDRGTDTQYF. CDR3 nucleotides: TGTGCCACCGACCGGGACAGGGGTACAGATACGCAGTATTTT.

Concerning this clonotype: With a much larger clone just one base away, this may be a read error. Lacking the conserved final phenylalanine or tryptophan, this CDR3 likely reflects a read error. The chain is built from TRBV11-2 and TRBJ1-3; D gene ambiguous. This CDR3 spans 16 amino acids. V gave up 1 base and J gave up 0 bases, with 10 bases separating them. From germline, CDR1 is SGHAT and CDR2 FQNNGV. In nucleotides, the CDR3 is TGTGCCAGCAGCTTAGTCAACAGCTACTCTGGAAACACCATATATTGT. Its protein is CASSLVNSYSGNTIYC.